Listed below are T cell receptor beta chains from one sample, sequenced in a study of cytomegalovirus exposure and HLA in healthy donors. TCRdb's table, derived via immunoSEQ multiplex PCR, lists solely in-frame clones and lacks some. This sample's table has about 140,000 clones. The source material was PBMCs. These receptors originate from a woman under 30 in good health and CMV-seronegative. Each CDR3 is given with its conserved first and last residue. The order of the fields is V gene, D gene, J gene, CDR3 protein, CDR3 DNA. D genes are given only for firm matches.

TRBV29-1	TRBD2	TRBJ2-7	CSILAGASYEQYF	TGCAGCATATTAGCGGGGGCCTCCTACGAGCAGTACTTC
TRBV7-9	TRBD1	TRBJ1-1	CASSPGGTGDVTRTEAFF	TGTGCCAGCAGCCCGGGGGGGACAGGGGACGTTACTCGCACTGAAGCTTTCTTT
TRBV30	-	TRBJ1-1	CACGGGNTEAFF	TGTGCCTGTGGGGGAGGGAACACTGAAGCTTTCTTT
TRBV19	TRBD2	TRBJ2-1	CASPSGLAVNEQFF	TGTGCCTCTCCCTCTGGACTAGCCGTCAATGAGCAGTTCTTC
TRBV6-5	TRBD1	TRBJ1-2	CASSYSQGVNYGYTF	TGTGCCAGCAGTTACTCACAGGGGGTTAACTATGGCTACACCTTC
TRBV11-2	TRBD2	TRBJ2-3	CASSTLAGGAFVTDTQYF	TGTGCCAGCAGCACACTAGCGGGAGGCGCCTTCGTCACAGATACGCAGTATTTT
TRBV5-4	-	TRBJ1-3	CASSLNRDNTIYF	TGTGCCAGCAGCTTGAACAGGGATAACACCATATATTTT
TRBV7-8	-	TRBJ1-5	CASSLLPGGRDQPQHF	TGTGCCAGCAGCTTATTACCCGGGGGACGCGATCAGCCCCAGCATTTT
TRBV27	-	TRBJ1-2	CASSLSNGDGYTF	TGTGCCAGCAGTTTATCAAACGGGGATGGCTACACCTTC
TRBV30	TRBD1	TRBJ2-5	CAWSVGDRRQETQYF	TGTGCCTGGAGTGTTGGGGACAGACGCCAAGAGACCCAGTACTTC
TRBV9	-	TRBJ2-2	CASSVGGLAVPNTGELFF	TGTGCCAGCAGCGTAGGGGGGCTAGCGGTACCGAACACCGGGGAGCTGTTTTTT
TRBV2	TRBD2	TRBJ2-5	CASSELGEGRETQYF	TGTGCCAGCAGTGAACTGGGGGAGGGCCGAGAGACCCAGTACTTC
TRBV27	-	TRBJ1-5	CASSPLDFNQPQHF	TGTGCCAGCAGTCCACTGGACTTTAATCAGCCCCAGCATTTT
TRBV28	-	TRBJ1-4	CASSDRGEKLFF	TGTGCCAGCAGTGACCGGGGTGAAAAACTGTTTTTT
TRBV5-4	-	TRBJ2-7	CASSKKGELHYEQYF	TGTGCCAGCAGCAAAAAGGGGGAGTTGCACTACGAGCAGTACTTC
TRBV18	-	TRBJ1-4	CASSPRTVATNEKLFF	TGTGCCAGCTCACCCAGGACAGTTGCAACTAATGAAAAACTGTTTTTT
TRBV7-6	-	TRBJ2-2	CASSLNFLGNTGELFF	TGTGCCAGCAGCTTAAATTTTCTAGGGAACACCGGGGAGCTGTTTTTT